Presented here are 27 T cell receptor beta chains from one specimen sequenced in a study of T cells in Graves' hyperthyroidism and ophthalmopathy. RNA transcripts yielded amplified TCR beta CDR3 regions. The HTBI primer set drove a first-round RT-PCR of the TCR CDR3. Via MiXCR, TCRdb re-called the multiplex PCR reads, giving one row per CDR3 protein. The sample has 530,000 or so distinct CDR3 sequences; about half are singletons. Source material: peripheral blood or thyroid tissue (not recorded which). Receptors were obtained from a woman aged 18-29 years with Graves' hyperthyroidism.

This clonotype showed up just once. This chain connects TRBV10-3 to TRBJ1-5, with unresolved D. The CDR3 sequence is 13 residues long. Germline CDR1 and CDR2: ENHRY and SYGVKD. V was pared by 2 bases and J by 6 bases, with 8 bases between. The CDR3 spells CAISEVAGQPQHF. The CDR3 bases are TGTGCCATCAGTGAGGTTGCAGGTCAGCCCCAGCATTTT.

The chain has TRBV20-1 and TRBJ1-4; D ambiguous. Trimming took 5 bases from V and 5 from J, leaving 15 bases between them. This CDR3 contains 14 residues. Germline V CDR1 and CDR2: DFQATT, SNEGSKA (reference sequence). In nucleotides, the CDR3 is TGCAGTGCTCCCTGGACCGGAACAAATGAAAAACTGTTTTTT. Protein product: CSAPWTGTNEKLFF.

This clonotype was observed at least ten times. This chain joins TRBV15 and TRBJ1-4; 7 bases align to TRBD1. Germline values: CDR1 LNHNV, CDR2 YYDKDF (reference sequence). The V gene end was trimmed by 5 bases and the J gene end by 7 bases; junction bases not matched to a gene: 7. CDR3 size: 14 residues. CDR3 protein: CATSETGVGEKLFF. CDR3 bases: TGTGCCACCAGCGAAACAGGGGTGGGTGAAAAACTGTTTTTT.

The gene calls are TRBV20-1 and TRBJ2-2, with no clear D. V was cut by 3 bases and J by 5 bases, with 1 base left in between. This CDR3 region has 10 residues. Looked up from germline, CDR1 is DFQATT and CDR2 is SNEGSKA (reference sequence). CDR3 residues: CSARTGELFF. The CDR3, as DNA: TGCAGTGCTAGGACCGGGGAGCTGTTTTTT.

The chain employs TRBV4-1 and TRBJ2-7, with TRBD2 matching over 11 bases. The CDR3 contains 17 residues. Trimming removed 2 bases from V and 0 bases from J; junction bases left unmatched: 6. The germline gives CDR1 MGHRA, CDR2 YSYEKL. The CDR3 bases are TGCGCCAGCAGCCAACCGCCCGGGACTAGCGGCTCCTACGAGCAGTACTTC. This sequence encodes CASSQPPGTSGSYEQYF.

This clonotype has a handful of counts. V gene TRBV25-1 combines with J gene TRBJ2-3; D might be TRBD1 (6 bases). Per germline, CDR1 MGHDK and CDR2 SYGVNS. The length of the CDR3 is 15 residues. V was pared by 3 bases and J by 4 bases, with 14 bases between. The CDR3 is CASSDFRQGPDTQYF. The CDR3 DNA is TGTGCCAGCAGTGACTTTCGTCAGGGGCCAGATACGCAGTATTTT.

This clonotype appeared many times. This sequence joins TRBV29-1 and TRBJ1-1; 7 bases are a match to TRBD1. Germline loops: CDR1 SQVTM, CDR2 ANQGSEA. CDR3 size: 12 residues. Trimming at V came to 7 bases and at J to 1 base, leaving 3 bases not matched to a gene. The DNA for the CDR3 is TGCAGCGGACAGGGTTGGAACACTGAAGCTTTCTTT. Translating it yields CSGQGWNTEAFF.

The chain carries TRBV2 and TRBJ2-7; TRBD2 aligns across 11 bases. The V gene's germline CDR1 is SNHLY and CDR2 FYNNEI. Trimming took 4 bases from V and 3 from J; bases not matched to a gene: 14. CDR3 length: 18 residues. Here the CDR3 DNA reads TGTGCCAGCAGTGTCAGACTAGCGGGGAGAGGCTTTCACTACGAGCAGTACTTC. It specifies CASSVRLAGRGFHYEQYF.

This clonotype was seen at least ten times. The chain joins TRBV4-1 to TRBJ2-5, with TRBD2 identical over 10 bases. After removal of 0 bases from V and 4 bases from J, the junction contained 5 bases not matched to a gene. There are 16 residues in the CDR3. Germline CDR1 reads MGHRA; CDR2 reads YSYEKL. In DNA, the CDR3 is TGCGCCAGCAGCCAAGATAGAGCGGGAGGGCCAGAGACCCAGTACTTC. It yields the protein CASSQDRAGGPETQYF.

This clonotype was counted at least ten times. V is TRBV15 and J is TRBJ1-5, with TRBD1 identical over 10 bases. This CDR3 comprises 15 residues. In germline, CDR1 is LNHNV, CDR2 YYDKDF (reference sequence). V lost 3 bases to trimming and J lost 5 bases; unmatched junction nucleotides: 4. The CDR3 DNA reads TGTGCCACCAGCAGCAGACAGGGGGCCTATCAGCCCCAGCATTTT. It encodes CATSSRQGAYQPQHF.

The chain carries TRBV15 and TRBJ2-5; TRBD2 might be the D (5 bases). CDR1 and CDR2 from the germline V gene are LNHNV and YYDKDF (reference sequence). This CDR3 comprises 15 residues. Trimming removed 0 bases from V and 5 bases from J, with 13 bases in between. The CDR3 protein is CATSRDGLLQETQYF. In nucleotides, the CDR3 is TGTGCCACCAGCAGAGATGGACTGTTGCAGGAGACCCAGTACTTC.

Notes on this clonotype: Relative to the germline gene, one junction end is altered; a read error may explain this. This CDR3 reads CASSFAGTYERYF. The CDR3 DNA reads TGTGCCAGCAGCTTTGCGGGTACCTACGAGCGGTACTTC. V is TRBV7-2 and J is TRBJ2-7; possible D gene TRBD2, 5 bases. The germline V gene encodes CDR1 SGHTA and CDR2 FQGNSA. This CDR3 has 13 residues.

This clonotype was counted at least ten times. The chain joins TRBV20-1 to TRBJ1-2, with D perhaps TRBD1 (5 bases). CDR3 length equals 15 residues. Per the germline V gene, CDR1 is DFQATT and CDR2 is SNEGSKA (reference sequence). Deletions cut 1 base from V and 1 base from J, with 13 bases between. Here the CDR3 DNA reads TGCAGTGCTAGAGCCCCGTTGGGGCTTAACTATGGCTACACCTTC. This codes for CSARAPLGLNYGYTF.

There are a few counts of this clonotype. The rearrangement uses TRBV4-1 and TRBJ2-2; D unclear. The CDR3 is 14 amino acids. CDR1 MGHRA and CDR2 YSYEKL come from the germline V gene. Between the trimmed V and J ends, which lost 9 bases and 1 base, there was a span of 12 bases. CDR3 nucleotides: TGCGCCAGTACCCCCCCGGAGAACACCGGGGAGCTGTTTTTT. Translation: CASTPPENTGELFF.

The genes are TRBV2 and TRBJ2-2; D is ambiguous. Per germline, CDR1 SNHLY and CDR2 FYNNEI. V was clipped by 10 bases and J by 5 bases, with 8 bases between them. This CDR3 is built from 11 residues. In DNA, the CDR3 is TGTGCCACTGGAAAGACCGGGGAGCTGTTTTTT. Protein: CATGKTGELFF.

This clonotype appeared a few times. The chain carries TRBV7-2 and TRBJ2-1; D remains unclear. Germline CDR1 SGHTA, CDR2 FQGNSA. Trimming pared 5 bases from V and 5 bases from J, leaving 10 bases between. This CDR3 region has 13 residues. The CDR3 bases are TGTGCCAGCAGCCAAGGACCCAACAATGAGCAGTTCTTC. Protein sequence: CASSQGPNNEQFF.

The chain joins TRBV6-1 to TRBJ2-7; TRBD1 matches at 10 bases. CDR3 length: 14 amino acids. CDR1 MNHNS and CDR2 SASEGT come from the germline V gene. After removal of 7 bases from V and 2 bases from J, the junction contained 5 bases not matched to a gene. DNA of the CDR3: TGTGCCAGCACCATCGGACAGGGGGCCTACGAGCAGTACTTC. It translates to CASTIGQGAYEQYF.

The genes are TRBV24-1 and TRBJ2-3, with D perhaps TRBD1 or TRBD2 (6 bases each). This CDR3 contains 16 residues. V dropped 3 bases and J dropped 0 bases, with 12 bases sitting between them. Germline CDR1 KGHDR, CDR2 SFDVKD. CDR3 amino acids: CATSDIGGSSTDTQYF. The CDR3 DNA sequence: TGTGCCACCAGTGATATAGGGGGGAGTAGCACAGATACGCAGTATTTT.

On this clonotype: A much larger clone differs by one base, so this may be a read error. The chain links TRBV7-2 to TRBJ1-3; D may be TRBD1 (5 bases). This CDR3 contains 14 residues. In germline, CDR1 is SGHTA, CDR2 FQGNSA. The CDR3 is CASSSGTFGNTMYF. In nucleotides, the CDR3 is TGTGCCAGCAGCTCCGGGACGTTCGGAAACACCATGTATTTT.

This clonotype was seen a handful of times. The chain combines TRBV29-1 with TRBJ2-1; D could derive from TRBD1 or TRBD2 (5 bases each). Trimming pared 5 bases from V and 5 bases from J, leaving 13 bases between. The CDR3 is 13 amino acids. Germline values: CDR1 SQVTM, CDR2 ANQGSEA. The CDR3 nucleotides are TGCAGCGTTATGAGCGGACAACACAATGAGCAGTTCTTC. Its protein is CSVMSGQHNEQFF.

The V gene is TRBV20-1, the J gene TRBJ2-3; TRBD2 aligns across 10 bases. CDR3 length equals 14 residues. Germline V gene lookup returns CDR1 DFQATT and CDR2 SNEGSKA (reference sequence). V was clipped by 6 bases and J by 2 bases; unmatched bases: 5. In nucleotides, the CDR3 is TGCAGTGCCAGGACTAGCGGCTTCACAGATACGCAGTATTTT. Translated, it gives CSARTSGFTDTQYF.

This sequence joins TRBV7-8 and TRBJ2-7, with 8 bases that match TRBD1. The CDR3 loop spans 14 amino acids. After removal of 6 bases from V and 1 base from J, the junction contained 5 bases not matched to a gene. In germline, CDR1 is SGHVS, CDR2 FQNEAQ. CDR3 region: CASRRTGSSYEQYF. As DNA, the CDR3 is TGTGCCAGCAGGAGGACAGGGAGTTCCTACGAGCAGTACTTC.

The chain carries TRBV6-2 or TRBV6-3 and TRBJ1-5; D is unresolved. The CDR3 is 15 residues long. Germline-derived CDR1 and CDR2 are MNHEY and SVGEGT. V gave up 7 bases and J gave up 0 bases, with 13 bases separating them. The DNA of the CDR3 is TGTGCCAGCACCTTCGACCATTATAGCAATCAGCCCCAGCATTTT. It translates to CASTFDHYSNQPQHF.

In this sample, this clonotype turned up many times. The chain links TRBV4-1 to TRBJ2-6, with a tentative D call TRBD1 (5 bases). Per the germline V gene, CDR1 is MGHRA and CDR2 is YSYEKL. The germline V and J ends were trimmed by 1 base and 1 base, with 5 bases remaining between them. The CDR3 is 15 amino acids. DNA for the CDR3: TGCGCCAGCAGCCAAGCAGGGTCTGGGGCCAACGTCCTGACTTTC. Its protein product is CASSQAGSGANVLTF.

In this sample, this clonotype turned up many times. The chain uses TRBV7-9 and TRBJ1-5, with TRBD1 as a possible D gene (6 bases). Trimming took 6 bases from V and 7 from J, leaving 16 bases between them. The CDR3 has 14 residues. Germline CDR1 reads SEHNR; CDR2 reads FQNEAQ (reference sequence). The DNA of the CDR3 is TGTGCCAGCAGTTCCGGAGGGGGGAGGCAGCCCCAGCATTTT. This translates into CASSSGGGRQPQHF.

As to this clonotype: A clone one base away is much larger, so this may be a read error. This chain uses TRBV12-5 with TRBJ1-4, with D unresolved. Germline assignment: CDR1 LGHNT and CDR2 FRNRAP. This CDR3 is 14 amino acids long. The DNA for the CDR3 is TGTGCTAGTGGTTCGGACCCAACTAATGAAAACCTGTTTTTT. Amino acids: CASGSDPTNENLFF. Full variable domain (remainder filled in from reference TRBV12-5 and TRBJ1-4): DARVTQTPRHKVTEMGQEVTMRCQPILGHNTVFWYRQTMMQGLELLAYFRNRAPLDDSGMPKDRFSAEMPDATLATLKIQPSEPRDSAVYFCASGSDPTNENLFFGSGTQLSVL.

The table lists this clonotype with a few counts. The V and J genes are TRBV7-9 and TRBJ2-2; D gene uncertain. Germline loops: CDR1 SEHNR, CDR2 FQNEAQ (reference sequence). CDR3 length: 12 amino acids. Trimming removed 8 bases from V and 5 bases from J, with 9 bases in between. The CDR3 nucleotides are TGTGCCAGCCCCGCAACTACCGGGGAGCTGTTTTTT. It codes for CASPATTGELFF.